These 32 T cell receptor beta chains originate from one sample sequenced in a study of cytomegalovirus exposure and HLA in healthy donors. The assay was immunoSEQ multiplex PCR, and TCRdb's table has in-frame clones only and misses some. The sample records 180,000 or so clones, approximately 86% being singletons. The source material was PBMCs. Every receptor here comes from a young man in good health and CMV-seropositive.

The chain is built from TRBV7-3 and TRBJ2-2; no reliable D call. V lost 2 bases, J lost 6 bases, and 4 bases lay in between. This CDR3 has 12 residues. Per the germline V gene, CDR1 is SGHTA and CDR2 is FQGTGA. The CDR3 reads CASSLLSGELFF. Here the CDR3 DNA reads TGTGCCAGCAGCTTACTGTCCGGGGAGCTGTTTTTT. Complete variable domain (other parts from reference TRBV7-3 and TRBJ2-2): GAGVSQTPSNKVTEKGKYVELRCDPISGHTALYWYRQSLGQGPEFLIYFQGTGAADDSGLPNDRFFAVRPEGSVSTLKIQRTERGDSAVYLCASSLLSGELFFGEGSRLTVL.

The CDR3 sequence: CAVGGGTDTGELFF. The CDR3 bases are TGTGCAGTGGGCGGGGGGACGGACACCGGGGAGCTGTTTTTT. V and J are TRBV7-9 and TRBJ2-2; 8 bases are a match to TRBD2. The CDR3 has 14 amino acids. The germline gives CDR1 SEHNR, CDR2 FQNEAQ (reference sequence).

The genes are TRBV11-2 and TRBJ2-1; D possibly matches TRBD1 or TRBD2 (5 bases each). CDR1 and CDR2 from the germline V gene are SGHAT and FQNNGV. V was clipped by 2 bases and J by 8 bases, with 19 bases between them. This CDR3 region has 16 residues. Written as DNA, the CDR3 is TGTGCCAGCAGCTTATGGGGGAACACGTTTAACGATGAGCAGTTCTTC. The encoded protein is CASSLWGNTFNDEQFF.

The genes are TRBV6-5 and TRBJ1-1; D ambiguous. V was trimmed by 2 bases and J by 1 base, leaving 8 bases between them. The CDR3 has 14 residues. Germline V lookup: CDR1 MNHEY, CDR2 SVGAGI. In DNA form, the CDR3 reads TGTGCCAGCAGTTACAGGGCCGGGAACACTGAAGCTTTCTTT. It codes for CASSYRAGNTEAFF.

V and J are TRBV11-2 and TRBJ2-5, with 9 bases fitting TRBD2. The CDR3 is 16 amino acids. V dropped 0 bases and J dropped 5; count of bases not matched to a gene: 7. The V gene's germline CDR1 is SGHAT and CDR2 FQNNGV. The CDR3 sequence is CASSLDTPSGKETQYF. The CDR3 region has the DNA TGTGCCAGCAGCTTAGATACGCCTAGCGGGAAGGAGACCCAGTACTTC.

The chain is built from TRBV27 and TRBJ1-2, with D unresolved. Germline V lookup: CDR1 MNHEY, CDR2 SMNVEV (reference sequence). This CDR3 comprises 12 residues. V lost 5 bases and J lost 2, with 6 bases in between. CDR3 nucleotide sequence: TGTGCCAGCAGTGCCGACAACTATGGCTACACCTTC. Translated: CASSADNYGYTF.

DNA of the CDR3: TGTGCCAGCAGCCAACCCAGGGCCGTCCCCTACGAGCAGTACTTC. Encoded protein: CASSQPRAVPYEQYF. V usage is TRBV7-9 and J usage is TRBJ2-7, with a tentative D call TRBD1 (5 bases). CDR1 is SEHNR and CDR2 is FQNEAQ in the germline V gene (reference sequence). There are 15 residues in the CDR3. Trimming shortened V by 5 bases and J by 2 bases, and 16 bases separated the two germline ends.

The chain joins TRBV6-5 to TRBJ2-1; D not certain. CDR1 is MNHEY, CDR2 SVGAGI, per germline. The CDR3 extends over 15 amino acids. The germline V and J ends were trimmed by 2 bases and 2 bases, with 10 bases remaining between them. CDR3 nucleotides: TGTGCCAGCAGTTACACGGCAGGACCCTACAATGAGCAGTTCTTC. This translates into CASSYTAGPYNEQFF.

The chain couples TRBV6-5 to TRBJ2-7; a weak D match, TRBD2 (5 bases). Germline CDR1 reads MNHEY; CDR2 reads SVGAGI. V was pared by 8 bases and J by 5 bases, with 19 bases between. The length of the CDR3 is 14 residues. Here the CDR3 DNA reads TGTGCCAGCCGCCAAGGCGGGTGGGCCGACGAGCAGTACTTC. It codes for CASRQGGWADEQYF.

V and J are TRBV5-6 and TRBJ2-2, with unresolved D. The CDR3 totals 17 residues. Germline assignment: CDR1 SGHDT and CDR2 YYEEEE. Trimming left V 3 bases short and J 2 bases short, with 17 bases between. CDR3 DNA: TGTGCCAGCAGCTCCAGGACCGGGTTCTTAAACACCGGGGAGCTGTTTTTT. This encodes CASSSRTGFLNTGELFF. Full variable domain (remainder filled in from reference TRBV5-6 and TRBJ2-2): DAGVTQSPTHLIKTRGQQVTLRCSPKSGHDTVSWYQQALGQGPQFIFQYYEEEERQRGNFPDRFSGHQFPNYSSELNVNALLLGDSALYLCASSSRTGFLNTGELFFGEGSRLTVL.

The V and J genes are TRBV5-1 and TRBJ1-5; D remains ambiguous. Germline CDR1 SGHRS, CDR2 YFSETQ. The CDR3 loop spans 15 amino acids. Trimming removed 5 bases from V and 0 bases from J, with 12 bases in between. CDR3 DNA sequence: TGCGCCAGCAGGGTGGACGGCTATAGCAATCAGCCCCAGCATTTT. This gives the protein CASRVDGYSNQPQHF.

This chain joins TRBV30 and TRBJ1-5; possible D gene TRBD1, 5 bases. The germline gives CDR1 GTSNPN, CDR2 SVGIG (reference sequence). The CDR3 has 13 amino acids. V lost 4 bases to trimming and J lost 2 bases, with 9 bases between them. CDR3 protein: CAWTGKGNQPQHF. The CDR3 nucleotides read TGTGCCTGGACAGGGAAAGGCAATCAGCCCCAGCATTTT.

This sequence joins TRBV6-6 and TRBJ1-1, with D perhaps matching TRBD1 (6 bases). Germline lookup yields CDR1 MNHNY and CDR2 SVGAGI (reference sequence). CDR3 length: 13 amino acids. Trimming stripped 5 bases from V and 3 bases from J, with 10 bases between. CDR3 loop: CASSRRGDTEAFF. CDR3 DNA: TGTGCCAGCAGTAGAAGGGGGGACACTGAAGCTTTCTTT.

The chain is built from TRBV7-3 and TRBJ2-1; the D is unclear. The CDR3 covers 15 residues. V shed 11 bases and J shed 0 bases, with 17 bases lying between them. Per the germline V gene, CDR1 is SGHTA and CDR2 is FQGTGA. CDR3 region: CASSWASTSYNEQFF. CDR3 DNA: TGTGCCTCGTCGTGGGCCTCCACCTCCTACAATGAGCAGTTCTTC.

The rearrangement uses TRBV28 and TRBJ2-3, with D maybe TRBD2 (7 bases). The V gene's germline CDR1 is MDHEN and CDR2 SYDVKM. Trimming took off 5 bases at V and 4 bases at J, with 19 bases between the two ends. The CDR3 consists of 16 residues. In DNA form, the CDR3 reads TGTGCCAGCAGTCTCCTAGGACTAGAGGGGGCAGATACGCAGTATTTT. The encoded protein is CASSLLGLEGADTQYF. Looking up the rest from reference TRBV28 and TRBJ2-3 gives the full variable domain: DVKVTQSSRYLVKRTGEKVFLECVQDMDHENMFWYRQDPGLGLRLIYFSYDVKMKEKGDIPEGYSVSREKKERFSLILESASTNQTSMYLCASSLLGLEGADTQYFGPGTRLTVL.

This sequence joins TRBV6-4 and TRBJ2-2, with D possibly matching TRBD2 (5 bases). This CDR3 region has 12 residues. Germline CDR1 is MRHNA and CDR2 is SNTAGT. The V end was cut by 5 bases, the J end by 7 bases, with 8 bases between. CDR3 amino acids: CASSLGGGELFF. As DNA, the CDR3 is TGTGCCAGCAGTCTCGGAGGCGGGGAGCTGTTTTTT.

The chain combines TRBV15 with TRBJ1-2; possible D gene TRBD1, 5 bases. V lost 4 bases and J lost 4, with 10 bases in between. The length of the CDR3 is 13 residues. Germline loops: CDR1 LNHNV, CDR2 YYDKDF (reference sequence). The CDR3 loop reads CATSIGAFYGYTF. The CDR3 nucleotides read TGTGCCACCAGCATCGGGGCTTTCTATGGCTACACCTTC.

The chain employs TRBV5-1 and TRBJ2-3; 8 bases line up with TRBD2. V dropped 3 bases and J dropped 5; count of bases not matched to a gene: 8. From germline, CDR1 is SGHRS and CDR2 YFSETQ. The CDR3 covers 15 residues. CDR3 region: CASSSTGGPEDTQYF. The CDR3 region has the DNA TGCGCCAGCAGCTCAACGGGAGGGCCGGAAGATACGCAGTATTTT. Based on the CDR3 plus reference TRBV5-1 and TRBJ2-3, the full variable domain is KAGVTQTPRYLIKTRGQQVTLSCSPISGHRSVSWYQQTPGQGLQFLFEYFSETQRNKGNFPGRFSGRQFSNSRSEMNVSTLELGDSALYLCASSSTGGPEDTQYFGPGTRLTVL.

The gene calls are TRBV10-3 and TRBJ1-2; 7 nucleotides line up with TRBD1. Germline lookup yields CDR1 ENHRY and CDR2 SYGVKD. V was clipped by 3 bases and J by 5 bases; unmatched bases: 9. This CDR3 has 15 residues. Here the CDR3 DNA reads TGTGCCATCAGTGACCCGGGACAGCGGAATTATGGCTACACCTTC. This gives the protein CAISDPGQRNYGYTF.

This CDR3 reads CASSPKLAGVHNEQFF. The CDR3 DNA follows: TGTGCCAGCAGCCCAAAACTAGCGGGAGTCCACAATGAGCAGTTCTTC. The chain is built from TRBV9 and TRBJ2-1, with 11 bases matching TRBD2. Germline V gene sequence: CDR1 SGDLS, CDR2 YYNGEE. The junction had 8 bases not matched to a gene; V was cut back by 4 bases and J by 5 bases. The CDR3 is made up of 16 amino acids.

CDR3 residues: CASSLGATNLAYEQYF. The CDR3 DNA reads TGCGCCAGCAGCTTGGGCGCCACCAATTTGGCCTACGAGCAGTACTTC. The V call is TRBV5-1, the J call TRBJ2-7; D unclear. CDR1 is SGHRS and CDR2 is YFSETQ in the germline V gene. The CDR3 loop spans 16 amino acids. Trimming left V 0 bases short and J 2 bases short, with 15 bases between.

The chain links TRBV4-2 to TRBJ2-3; no clear D. V gave up 1 base and J gave up 3 bases, with 5 bases separating them. Germline V lookup: CDR1 LGHNA, CDR2 YNFKEQ. This CDR3 is built from 13 residues. The CDR3: CASSQALTDTQYF. The CDR3 coding sequence is TGTGCCAGCAGCCAAGCATTAACAGATACGCAGTATTTT.

V usage is TRBV28 and J usage is TRBJ2-2; D not resolved. CDR3 length: 16 amino acids. Between the trimmed V and J ends, which lost 2 bases and 6 bases, there was a span of 16 bases. Germline V gene sequence: CDR1 MDHEN, CDR2 SYDVKM. The CDR3: CASSLRRERGAGELFF. Here the CDR3 DNA reads TGTGCCAGCAGTTTACGTAGGGAAAGAGGCGCCGGGGAGCTGTTTTTT.

Written as DNA, the CDR3 is TGTGCCAGCAGTGTAGGGGCTGCCACCGGGGAGCTGTTTTTT. Encoded protein: CASSVGAATGELFF. The chain is built from TRBV2 and TRBJ2-2; D is possibly TRBD1 (5 bases). Trimming removed 4 bases at V and 4 bases at J, with 10 bases between. This CDR3 has 14 amino acids. CDR1 and CDR2 (germline): SNHLY, FYNNEI.

V usage is TRBV7-6 and J usage is TRBJ2-3; 9 bases fit TRBD2. The CDR3 has 15 amino acids. Per germline, CDR1 SGHVS and CDR2 FNYEAQ. V trimming: 2 bases; J trimming: 0 bases; junction bases outside the gene matches: 0. The CDR3 nucleotides are TGTGCCAGCAGCTTAACTAGCGGGAGCACAGATACGCAGTATTTT. Its translation: CASSLTSGSTDTQYF.

The chain carries TRBV9 and TRBJ2-7, with TRBD2 identical over 10 bases. V shed 0 bases, J shed 3 bases, and the junction held 0 bases outside the gene matches. The CDR3 length is 14 residues. Per germline, CDR1 SGDLS and CDR2 YYNGEE. In DNA form, the CDR3 reads TGTGCCAGCAGCGTAGGACTAGCGGGCTACGAGCAGTACTTC. Amino acid sequence: CASSVGLAGYEQYF.

This clone was detected a few times. The chain couples TRBV6-1 to TRBJ1-5; D is uncertain. Deletions cut 2 bases from V and 0 bases from J, with 8 bases between. From germline, CDR1 is MNHNS and CDR2 SASEGT. The CDR3 length is 15 residues. This CDR3 reads CASSELPDSNQPQHF. The DNA for the CDR3 is TGTGCCAGCAGTGAACTGCCGGATAGCAATCAGCCCCAGCATTTT.

This clone was observed once. The chain joins TRBV7-9 to TRBJ2-5; D ambiguous. Trimming removed 3 bases from V and 3 bases from J, with 5 bases in between. CDR1 SEHNR and CDR2 FQNEAQ come from the germline V gene (reference sequence). The CDR3 is made up of 12 amino acids. The CDR3 bases are TGTGCCAGCAGCTTTTCAAAAGAGACCCAGTACTTC. Protein sequence: CASSFSKETQYF.

The J gene is TRBJ1-4, the V gene TRBV6-6; perhaps TRBD1 as D (6 bases). The CDR3 is 15 amino acids. V was cut by 5 bases and J by 5 bases, with 15 bases left in between. The germline V gene has CDR1 MNHNY and CDR2 SVGAGI (reference sequence). The CDR3 coding sequence is TGTGCCAGCAGTGCCTTACAGGGTCGGAATGAAAAACTGTTTTTT. Protein: CASSALQGRNEKLFF.

Turning to this clone: At one of its ends the junction is not consistent with the germline gene, which may arise from a read error. The chain links TRBV5-1 to TRBJ2-3, with TRBD1 matching 9 bases. From germline, CDR1 is SGHRS and CDR2 YFSETQ. This CDR3 has 20 residues. The CDR3 DNA reads as TGCGCCAGCACCTTGGGATTTACAGGGGGCCTCCTCTATAGCACAGATACGCAGTATTTT. The encoded protein is CASTLGFTGGLLYSTDTQYF.

This clone occurred a few times. V and J are TRBV5-1 and TRBJ2-7, with a weak D call TRBD2 (5 bases). Germline CDR1 SGHRS, CDR2 YFSETQ. V gave up 2 bases and J gave up 3 bases, with 6 bases separating them. This CDR3 contains 12 residues. The CDR3 nucleotides read TGCGCCAGCAGCTTCGGGGACTACGAGCAGTACTTC. It is translated as CASSFGDYEQYF.

The V call is TRBV5-6, the J call TRBJ2-1, with 9 positions matching TRBD1. Germline trimming cut 0 bases from V and 3 bases from J; bases unmatched to any gene: 4. CDR1 and CDR2 from the germline V gene are SGHDT and YYEEEE. This CDR3 has 16 residues. Here the CDR3 DNA reads TGTGCCAGCAGCTTGGACAGGGGGCGAGTCTACAATGAGCAGTTCTTC. It encodes CASSLDRGRVYNEQFF.